These 8 T cell receptor beta chains were sequenced from one sample in a study of radiotherapy plus CTLA-4 blockade in lung cancer. Some clones are missing from TCRdb's copy, which holds only in-frame ones; the method was immunoSEQ multiplex PCR. This table holds approximately 77,000 clones, roughly 80% found once. The sequences come from peripheral blood, collected from a patient treated with radiotherapy plus ipilimumab. These receptors were obtained from a human donor with non-small cell lung cancer who had stable disease on radiotherapy plus ipilimumab.

V usage is TRBV6-5 and J usage is TRBJ2-7; TRBD1 aligns across 9 bases. V lost 6 bases to trimming and J lost 2 bases; unmatched junction nucleotides: 5. The CDR3 sequence is 14 residues long. In germline, CDR1 is MNHEY, CDR2 SVGAGI. CDR3 in amino acids: CASSPHRGPYEQYF. The CDR3 DNA reads TGTGCCAGCAGCCCACACAGGGGGCCCTACGAGCAGTACTTC.

The chain combines TRBV6-1 with TRBJ2-7; no clear D. Germline lookup yields CDR1 MNHNS and CDR2 SASEGT. This CDR3 is 14 amino acids long. Trimming cost V 4 bases and J 3 bases, with 13 bases left between them. The CDR3: CASSVETPSYEQYF. Written as DNA, the CDR3 is TGTGCCAGCAGTGTGGAGACTCCCAGCTACGAGCAGTACTTC.

V gene TRBV5-6 combines with J gene TRBJ1-5; D is perhaps TRBD1 (6 bases). Germline CDR1 and CDR2: SGHDT and YYEEEE. V was pared by 5 bases and J by 6 bases, with 27 bases between. This CDR3 has 18 amino acids. CDR3 protein: CASSLNSGTRDLAQPQHF. CDR3 bases: TGTGCCAGCAGTTTGAATTCCGGGACAAGGGATCTCGCTCAGCCCCAGCATTTT.

V and J are TRBV7-2 and TRBJ2-5; D uncertain. The ends were cut back, 3 bases at V and 4 bases at J, with 9 bases in the middle. The CDR3 extends over 13 amino acids. Germline lookup yields CDR1 SGHTA and CDR2 FQGNSA. The CDR3 is CASSFRLTETQYF. In nucleotides, the CDR3 is TGTGCCAGCAGCTTCAGACTGACAGAGACCCAGTACTTC. Drawing the rest from reference TRBV7-2 and TRBJ2-5, the complete variable domain is GAGVSQSPSNKVTEKGKDVELRCDPISGHTALYWYRQSLGQGLEFLIYFQGNSAPDKSGLPSDRFSAERTGGSVSTLTIQRTQQEDSAVYLCASSFRLTETQYFGPGTRLLVL.

The V call is TRBV7-8, the J call TRBJ1-5; D might be TRBD1 (5 bases). The CDR3 contains 15 residues. Germline values: CDR1 SGHVS, CDR2 FQNEAQ. V lost 5 bases to trimming and J lost 2 bases, with 13 bases between them. CDR3 sequence (DNA): TGTGCCAGCAGCCCTCAGGGTAATCGCAATCAGCCCCAGCATTTT. It yields the protein CASSPQGNRNQPQHF.

V usage is TRBV10-1 and J usage is TRBJ2-3; possibly TRBD1 or TRBD2 for D (6 bases each). V was trimmed by 6 bases and J by 1 base, leaving 8 bases between them. The CDR3 has 13 residues. The germline V gene encodes CDR1 WNHNN and CDR2 SYGVQD (reference sequence). As DNA, the CDR3 is TGCGCCAGCAGCCGGGGGCGCACAGATACGCAGTATTTT. Translating it yields CASSRGRTDTQYF.

The chain is built from TRBV18 and TRBJ2-1; the match to TRBD2 covers 11 bases. The CDR3 is 15 residues long. Germline V gives CDR1 KGHSH, CDR2 LQKENI. Trimming removed 2 bases from V and 6 bases from J; junction bases left unmatched: 3. The CDR3 spells CASSPELAGANEQFF. The DNA of the CDR3 is TGTGCCAGCTCACCAGAACTAGCGGGGGCCAATGAGCAGTTCTTC. Using reference TRBV18 and TRBJ2-1 for the parts outside the CDR3, the full variable domain is NAGVMQNPRHLVRRRGQEARLRCSPMKGHSHVYWYRQLPEEGLKFMVYLQKENIIDESGMPKERFSAEFPKEGPSILRIQQVVRGDSAAYFCASSPELAGANEQFFGPGTRLTVL.

V gene TRBV11-2 combines with J gene TRBJ1-4, with D perhaps TRBD1 (5 bases). The germline V gene encodes CDR1 SGHAT and CDR2 FQNNGV. The CDR3 totals 13 residues. V was shortened by 5 bases and J by 8 bases, with 12 bases between the two germline ends. This CDR3 is CASSRDRSEKLFF. The CDR3 DNA reads TGTGCCAGCAGCCGCGACAGATCGGAAAAACTGTTTTTT.